This T cell receptor (beta chain) was recorded in a study of post-analysis software for immune sequencing data. Study at large: Included courses were relapsing-remitting and secondary progressive multiple sclerosis; progressive-relapsing multiple sclerosis was also included.

As to this clonotype: Antigen specificity is unknown.

Study results and caveats: Relative to controls, patients with multiple sclerosis showed significantly lower normalized Chao1 diversity. Elevated frequency relative to controls characterized roughly five TRBV segments in patients, TRBV5-6, TRBV5-1 and TRBV20-1 among them. Same-batch preparations were strongly co-clustered by F measure.

The V gene lost 4 bases and the J gene lost 2 bases, with 11 bases spanning the gap. Germline loops: CDR1 MNHEY, CDR2 SVGAGI. This CDR3 is 15 amino acids long. Researchers reported that TCR beta cDNA libraries carried unique molecular identifiers. Some 500,000 cDNA molecules were recovered from an input of roughly 0.95 to 11 million T cells. TCRdb ran MiXCR on the PCR reads and lists one entry per CDR3 protein. This sample has almost 700,000 distinct CDR3 sequences, with 55% to 60% found just once. The sample was blood. The receptor was isolated from a girl aged 2-15 years with multiple sclerosis. The V gene is TRBV6-5, the J gene TRBJ2-2, with D possibly matching TRBD1 (6 bases). Here the CDR3 reads CASSSRTVNTGELFF. CDR3 sequence (DNA): TGTGCCAGCAGTTCTCGGACAGTTAACACCGGGGAGCTGTTTTTT.